What follows are 15 T cell receptor beta chains derived from one specimen sequenced in a study of spatial heterogeneity in lung cancer (dated by TCRdb to between 2018 and 2020). The time point label corresponds to: blood at routine non-recurrence follow-up after resection. Library creation used 5' RACE. The sequencing machine was a NextSeq 500. The public sequencing data were trimmed at Q25 with fastp and processed into clonotypes with MiXCR by TCRdb, which kept only in-frame beta chains. One record per CDR3 amino acid sequence lists the most common genes and DNA. Here the sample has approximately 30,000 distinct CDR3 sequences; 10% occur a single time. Of the sample, over 25% falls within the top ten clones. The sequencing used PBMCs, collected at follow-up. These TCRs come from a female donor with early-stage non-small cell lung cancer.

The DNA for the CDR3 is TGTGCCAGCACCCTGACAGGGCGGGAGACCCAGTACTTC. It encodes CASTLTGRETQYF. The chain has TRBV11-2 and TRBJ2-5; 7 bases agree with TRBD1. CDR1 and CDR2 (germline): SGHAT, FQNNGV. This CDR3 contains 13 residues. V lost 7 bases and J lost 5; bases outside the gene matches: 7.

The table lists this clonotype with many counts. The V gene is TRBV11-2, the J gene TRBJ2-7, with TRBD1 matching 9 bases. Trimming took 5 bases from V and 4 from J; bases not matched to a gene: 18. This CDR3 is 18 amino acids long. Per germline, CDR1 SGHAT and CDR2 FQNNGV. Here the CDR3 reads CASSPIHRRQGDRYEQYF. CDR3 DNA: TGTGCCAGCAGCCCCATTCACCGTAGACAGGGGGACAGATACGAGCAGTACTTC.

This clonotype occurred many times. CDR3 in amino acids: CSAKTFRDRGSTDTQYF. In DNA, the CDR3 is TGCAGTGCAAAAACCTTCCGGGACAGGGGAAGCACAGATACGCAGTATTTT. This chain uses TRBV20-1 with TRBJ2-3; the match to TRBD1 covers 10 bases. CDR3 length equals 17 residues. The V segment lost 6 bases and the J segment 0 bases; nucleotides outside the gene matches: 12. CDR1 DFQATT and CDR2 SNEGSKA come from the germline V gene (reference sequence).

This clonotype has at least ten counts. The chain joins TRBV27 to TRBJ2-7, with D uncertain. Looked up from germline, CDR1 is MNHEY and CDR2 is SMNVEV (reference sequence). Trimming shortened V by 4 bases and J by 0 bases, and 10 bases separated the two germline ends. This CDR3 is built from 14 residues. This CDR3 reads CASSSWMSSYEQYF. CDR3 bases: TGTGCCAGCAGTTCCTGGATGAGCTCCTACGAGCAGTACTTC.

This clonotype showed up many times. V and J are TRBV3-1 and TRBJ1-1; D is unclear. CDR3 size: 16 residues. The V gene's germline CDR1 is LGHDT and CDR2 YNNKEL (reference sequence). V shed 4 bases and J shed 3 bases, with 18 bases lying between them. The CDR3 DNA follows: TGTGCCAGCAGCCCCACCAAGGGTCTCTTTGACACTGAAGCTTTCTTT. This encodes CASSPTKGLFDTEAFF. Full variable domain (rest looked up from reference TRBV3-1 and TRBJ1-1): DTAVSQTPKYLVTQMGNDKSIKCEQNLGHDTMYWYKQDSKKFLKIMFSYNNKELIINETVPNRFSPKSPDKAHLNLHINSLELGDSAVYFCASSPTKGLFDTEAFFGQGTRLTVV.

Many counts were recorded for this clonotype. This chain links TRBV7-6 with TRBJ2-7; 9 nucleotides agree with TRBD2. CDR1 and CDR2 (germline): SGHVS, FNYEAQ. This CDR3 is 16 amino acids long. V was pared by 1 base and J by 5 bases, with 9 bases of the junction left unmatched. CDR3 region: CASSLEVSGGVNEQYF. CDR3 coding DNA: TGTGCCAGCAGCTTAGAAGTTAGCGGGGGAGTCAACGAGCAGTACTTC.

The chain links TRBV5-1 to TRBJ1-1, with D maybe TRBD1 (6 bases). The germline V and J ends were trimmed by 1 base and 1 base, with 8 bases remaining between them. Germline V gives CDR1 SGHRS, CDR2 YFSETQ. The CDR3 totals 14 residues. Written as DNA, the CDR3 is TGCGCCAGCAGCTTGCAGGGGTGGAACACTGAAGCTTTCTTT. Its translation: CASSLQGWNTEAFF.

This sequence joins TRBV4-1 and TRBJ2-7; TRBD2 is a possible D gene (6 bases). From germline, CDR1 is MGHRA and CDR2 YSYEKL. V lost 0 bases and J lost 0, with 15 bases in between. There are 17 residues in the CDR3. The CDR3 bases are TGCGCCAGCAGCCAAGAAAGAGGGACTCATGCCTCCTACGAGCAGTACTTC. Translating it yields CASSQERGTHASYEQYF.

Sample share makes this clonotype medium-sized (0.01 to 0.1%). The chain has TRBV28 and TRBJ1-1; a possible D gene is TRBD1 (6 bases). V dropped 10 bases and J dropped 6 bases, with 15 bases sitting between them. In germline, CDR1 is MDHEN, CDR2 SYDVKM. CDR3 length equals 12 residues. The DNA for the CDR3 is TGTGCCACCCAGGGGCAGAGGCCTGAAGCTTTCTTT. It yields the protein CATQGQRPEAFF.

The J gene is TRBJ2-3, the V gene TRBV12-3 or TRBV12-4, with 7 bases lining up with TRBD2. After removal of 5 bases from V and 5 bases from J, the junction contained 13 bases not matched to a gene. This CDR3 is built from 16 residues. The CDR3 DNA reads as TGTGCCAGCAGTCCAACCCCGAGCGGGGTCGAAGATACGCAGTATTTT. Its translation: CASSPTPSGVEDTQYF.

In its sample, this clonotype was seen a few times. V is TRBV28 and J is TRBJ1-4, with 10 nucleotides matching TRBD1. Germline V CDR1 and CDR2: MDHEN, SYDVKM. CDR3 length: 15 amino acids. With V trimmed by 4 bases and J by 6 bases, 5 bases remained unmatched. The CDR3 loop reads CASSSPGTGDEKLFF. The CDR3 DNA reads TGTGCCAGCAGTTCACCCGGGACAGGGGATGAAAAACTGTTTTTT.

This chain links TRBV15 with TRBJ2-1; 8 bases line up with TRBD1. The CDR3 has 14 residues. V was clipped by 5 bases and J by 5 bases; unmatched bases: 5. The germline CDR1 and CDR2 sequences are LNHNV and YYDKDF (reference sequence). CDR3 region: CATSDRGPNNEQFF. CDR3 in DNA: TGTGCCACCAGCGACAGGGGACCAAACAATGAGCAGTTCTTC. The whole variable domain, filled in from reference TRBV15 and TRBJ2-1, reads DAMVIQNPRYQVTQFGKPVTLSCSQTLNHNVMYWYQQKSSQAPKLLFHYYDKDFNNEADTPDNFQSRRPNTSFCFLDIRSPGLGDTAMYLCATSDRGPNNEQFFGPGTRLTVL.

The rearrangement joins TRBV7-2 to TRBJ2-2; 8 bases are a match to TRBD1. The V gene end was trimmed by 5 bases and the J gene end by 4 bases; junction bases not matched to a gene: 3. Looked up from germline, CDR1 is SGHTA and CDR2 is FQGNSA. The CDR3 runs 14 residues. The CDR3 DNA reads as TGTGCCAGCAGCAGGGACAGGTCCACCGGGGAGCTGTTTTTT. Translated: CASSRDRSTGELFF. The full variable domain, rest sourced from reference TRBV7-2 and TRBJ2-2, is GAGVSQSPSNKVTEKGKDVELRCDPISGHTALYWYRQSLGQGLEFLIYFQGNSAPDKSGLPSDRFSAERTGGSVSTLTIQRTQQEDSAVYLCASSRDRSTGELFFGEGSRLTVL.

This clonotype appeared many times. The rearrangement joins TRBV19 to TRBJ2-1; 13 bases align to TRBD2. There are 17 residues in the CDR3. Germline V CDR1 and CDR2: LNHDA, SQIVND (reference sequence). The J segment lost 6 bases and the V segment lost 4 bases, leaving 9 bases of the junction unmatched. The CDR3 here is CASSTWTSGGFSNEQFF. The CDR3, as DNA: TGTGCCAGTAGTACCTGGACTAGCGGGGGTTTCAGCAATGAGCAGTTCTTC.

The genes are TRBV6-2 or TRBV6-3 and TRBJ1-2; D not certain. Germline V gene data show CDR1 as MNHEY and CDR2 as SVGEGT. This CDR3 contains 13 residues. Trimming took off 5 bases at V and 1 base at J, with 8 bases between the two ends. CDR3: CASSLSDNYGYTF. CDR3 bases: TGTGCCAGCAGTCTGAGTGATAACTATGGCTACACCTTC.